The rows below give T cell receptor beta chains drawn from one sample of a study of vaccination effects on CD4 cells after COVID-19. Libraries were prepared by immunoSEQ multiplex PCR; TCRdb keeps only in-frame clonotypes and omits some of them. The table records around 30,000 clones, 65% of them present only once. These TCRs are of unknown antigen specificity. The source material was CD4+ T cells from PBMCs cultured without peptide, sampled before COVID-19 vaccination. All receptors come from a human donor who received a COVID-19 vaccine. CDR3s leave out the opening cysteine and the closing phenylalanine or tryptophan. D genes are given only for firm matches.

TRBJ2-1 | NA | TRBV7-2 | ASSLIGESWQF
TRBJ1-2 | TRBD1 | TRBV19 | ASLRGTGSGYT
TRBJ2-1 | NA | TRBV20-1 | SAVFDEQF
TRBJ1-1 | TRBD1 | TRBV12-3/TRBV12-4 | ASSRDRFTEAF
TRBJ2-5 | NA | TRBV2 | ASSEGAEGTQY
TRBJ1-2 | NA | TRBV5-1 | ASSLSGTDAYGYT
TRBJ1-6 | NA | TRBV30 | AWSGGRFSYNSPLH
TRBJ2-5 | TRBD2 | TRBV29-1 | SVGGRGVETQY
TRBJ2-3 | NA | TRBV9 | ASSVAGDTQY
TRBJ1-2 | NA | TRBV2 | ASRGYGYGYT
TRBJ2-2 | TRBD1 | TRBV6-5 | ASRRQGASGELF